These 2 T cell receptor beta chains share one sample of origin, sequenced in a study of blood T cells in healthy people across ages. A second about 7 to 12 cycle PCR used barcoded and J-beta primers. In TCRdb, the 5' RACE reads were re-called with MiXCR into one record per CDR3 protein. The data show approximately 1,000,000 distinct CDR3 sequences, roughly two fifths seen once. Specimen: blood. The receptors here all came from a man aged 18 to 29 in good health.

Only a few counts were recorded for this clonotype. The V gene is TRBV29-1, the J gene TRBJ1-2; D is unresolved. This CDR3 is 11 amino acids long. V gave up 0 bases and J gave up 5 bases, with 4 bases separating them. From germline, CDR1 is SQVTM and CDR2 ANQGSEA. The CDR3 DNA reads TGCAGCGTTGAAGAAGGGTATGGCTACACCTTC. Protein: CSVEEGYGYTF. The entire variable domain, with the rest obtained from reference TRBV29-1 and TRBJ1-2, is as follows: SAVISQKPSRDICQRGTSLTIQCQVDSQVTMMFWYRQQPGQSLTLIATANQGSEATYESGFVIDKFPISRPNLTFSTLTVSNMSPEDSSIYLCSVEEGYGYTFGSGTRLTVV.

This chain joins TRBV7-9 and TRBJ1-2; no reliable D call. CDR1 is SEHNR and CDR2 is FQNEAQ in the germline V gene (reference sequence). Deletions cut 5 bases from V and 7 bases from J, with 8 bases between. The length of the CDR3 is 11 residues. This chain's CDR3 is CASSPGPGYTF. The CDR3 DNA sequence: TGTGCCAGCAGCCCTGGCCCTGGCTACACCTTC.